What follows are 8 T cell receptor beta chains derived from one specimen sequenced in a study of cytomegalovirus exposure and HLA in healthy donors. 13 Jbeta primers and 60 Vbeta primers were used for the PCR. Assay: immunoSEQ multiplex PCR; the TCRdb copy retains only in-frame clones and omits some. This table holds 95,000 to 150,000 clones, around 77% found once. Specimen: PBMCs. Receptors were obtained from a woman in her forties in good health and CMV-seropositive.

CDR3 nucleotide sequence: TGTGCCAGCAGCTTAGGACTAGCGGTCACCACAGATACGCAGTATTTT. Protein product: CASSLGLAVTTDTQYF. The rearrangement uses TRBV7-8 and TRBJ2-3; 9 positions agree with TRBD2. Per the germline V gene, CDR1 is SGHVS and CDR2 is FQNEAQ. This CDR3 has 16 residues. V dropped 1 base and J dropped 2; count of bases not matched to a gene: 4.

The rearrangement links TRBV6-1 to TRBJ2-2, with TRBD1 as a possible D gene (6 bases). Germline CDR1 reads MNHNS; CDR2 reads SASEGT. CDR3 length: 15 residues. V was cut by 5 bases and J by 5 bases, with 15 bases left in between. CDR3 protein: CASSWGLAETGELFF. The CDR3 bases are TGTGCCAGCAGTTGGGGGCTAGCCGAGACCGGGGAGCTGTTTTTT.

The chain couples TRBV6-1 to TRBJ2-7; no firm D call. The V end was cut by 4 bases, the J end by 6 bases, with 19 bases between. The CDR3 is 15 amino acids. The germline V gene encodes CDR1 MNHNS and CDR2 SASEGT. The CDR3 loop is CASSAGWVGSVEQYF. The CDR3 bases are TGTGCCAGCAGTGCCGGGTGGGTCGGGTCAGTCGAGCAGTACTTC.

J is TRBJ1-5 and V is TRBV5-3; D call uncertain. TRBV5-3 is placed among ORFs of uncertain function. The CDR3 consists of 12 residues. Trimming stripped 2 bases from V and 6 bases from J, with 6 bases between. As DNA, the CDR3 is TGTGCCAGAAGCTTTGGAGGTCAGCCCCAGCATTTT. Translation: CARSFGGQPQHF.

This clone occurred many times. The genes are TRBV7-9 and TRBJ1-2; D is unclear. The V gene lost 4 bases and the J gene lost 7 bases, with 7 bases spanning the gap. The germline V gene has CDR1 SEHNR and CDR2 FQNEAQ (reference sequence). The CDR3 runs to 11 residues. CDR3 bases: TGTGCCAGCAGCTGGAGGTCTGGCTACACCTTC. It specifies CASSWRSGYTF.

The chain recombines TRBV28 with TRBJ1-1; TRBD1 might be the D (5 bases). The CDR3 sequence is 15 residues long. V was cut by 7 bases and J by 1 base, with 16 bases left in between. CDR1 is MDHEN and CDR2 is SYDVKM in the germline V gene. The CDR3 loop is CASITPGGRNTEAFF. DNA for the CDR3: TGTGCCAGCATTACCCCCGGGGGGAGGAACACTGAAGCTTTCTTT. Full variable domain (remainder filled in from reference TRBV28 and TRBJ1-1): DVKVTQSSRYLVKRTGEKVFLECVQDMDHENMFWYRQDPGLGLRLIYFSYDVKMKEKGDIPEGYSVSREKKERFSLILESASTNQTSMYLCASITPGGRNTEAFFGQGTRLTVV.

The chain links TRBV6-6 to TRBJ2-1, with 8 bases matching TRBD1. This CDR3 region has 13 residues. Per germline, CDR1 MNHNY and CDR2 SVGAGI (reference sequence). Trimming removed 8 bases from V and 7 bases from J; junction bases left unmatched: 7. The CDR3 sequence: CASRTGNFNEQFF. CDR3 sequence (DNA): TGTGCCAGCCGGACAGGGAATTTTAATGAGCAGTTCTTC.

This clone was seen only a few times. This rearrangement joins TRBV27 to TRBJ2-3; TRBD2 matches 7 bases. This CDR3 has 15 amino acids. The V gene end was trimmed by 3 bases and the J gene end by 11 bases; junction bases not matched to a gene: 14. The germline CDR1 and CDR2 sequences are MNHEY and SMNVEV (reference sequence). The DNA of the CDR3 is TGTGCCAGCAGTTTTGGTGTGGCGGGAGTCCGTGGGCAGTATTTT. It translates to CASSFGVAGVRGQYF.